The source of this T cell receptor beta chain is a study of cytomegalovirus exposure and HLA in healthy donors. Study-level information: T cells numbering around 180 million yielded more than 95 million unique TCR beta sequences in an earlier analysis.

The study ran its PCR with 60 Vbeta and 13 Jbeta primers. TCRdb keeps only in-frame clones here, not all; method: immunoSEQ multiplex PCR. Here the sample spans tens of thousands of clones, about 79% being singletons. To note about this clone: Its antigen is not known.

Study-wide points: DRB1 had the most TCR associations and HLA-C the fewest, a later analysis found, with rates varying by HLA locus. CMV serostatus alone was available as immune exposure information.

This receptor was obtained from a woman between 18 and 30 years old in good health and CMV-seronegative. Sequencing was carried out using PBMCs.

The CDR3 is CAIARSLSMVSSYEQYF. Here the CDR3 DNA reads TGTGCCATCGCCAGGTCCTTATCGATGGTAAGCTCCTACGAGCAGTACTTC. This chain uses TRBV10-3 with TRBJ2-7; D remains ambiguous. The germline CDR1 and CDR2 sequences are ENHRY and SYGVKD. There are 17 residues in the CDR3. V was trimmed by 8 bases and J by 0 bases, leaving 23 bases between them.